This T cell receptor (beta chain) was profiled in a study of cytomegalovirus exposure and HLA in healthy donors. The CDR3 contains 17 residues. Germline V lookup: CDR1 LGHNA, CDR2 YNFKEQ. V was clipped by 2 bases and J by 0 bases; unmatched bases: 9. Study-level points and caveats: Listed as cytomegalovirus-associated were 164 TCR beta chains. Most subjects' HLA-A and HLA-B alleles were reportedly predicted from TCR beta sequences.

The PCR employed 60 Vbeta primers together with 13 Jbeta primers. This table comes from immunoSEQ multiplex PCR, and its TCRdb copy is limited to in-frame clones, with some not included. Of over 200,000 clones detected, around 89% appear once; the ten largest clones hold roughly 1%. In the case of this clone: Antigen specificity is unknown.

The V and J genes are TRBV4-2 and TRBJ1-1; 7 nucleotides align to TRBD1. The sequencing input was PBMCs. The TCR was taken from a woman under 30 in good health and CMV-seronegative. The CDR3 nucleotides are TGTGCCAGCAGCCAAATCGGCGGGACAGCCATGAACACTGAAGCTTTCTTT. It is translated as CASSQIGGTAMNTEAFF.